This section outlines one T cell receptor beta chain sequence together with its context. In the original workflow: How many nucleated cells were present was estimated from reference gene primer amplification. Measured with immunoSEQ multiplex PCR; TCRdb has only the in-frame clones, and not every one. V, J and clone size are those of that table, while D and trimming were read from the DNA. The sample holds about 140,000 clones, about 80% seen once. These data originate in a study of blood T cell repertoires in COVID-19. The source material was PBMCs or T cells enriched from blood (not recorded which). This receptor was obtained from a woman between 18 and 29 years old who had been exposed to COVID-19.

This chain's CDR3 is CSVGGGSTEAFF. The CDR3 nucleotides read TGCAGCGTTGGAGGTGGAAGCACTGAAGCTTTCTTT. The V call is TRBV29-1, the J call TRBJ1-1; D unresolved. The germline gives CDR1 SQVTM, CDR2 ANQGSEA. Trimming left V 4 bases short and J 4 bases short, with 10 bases between. The CDR3 length is 12 residues.